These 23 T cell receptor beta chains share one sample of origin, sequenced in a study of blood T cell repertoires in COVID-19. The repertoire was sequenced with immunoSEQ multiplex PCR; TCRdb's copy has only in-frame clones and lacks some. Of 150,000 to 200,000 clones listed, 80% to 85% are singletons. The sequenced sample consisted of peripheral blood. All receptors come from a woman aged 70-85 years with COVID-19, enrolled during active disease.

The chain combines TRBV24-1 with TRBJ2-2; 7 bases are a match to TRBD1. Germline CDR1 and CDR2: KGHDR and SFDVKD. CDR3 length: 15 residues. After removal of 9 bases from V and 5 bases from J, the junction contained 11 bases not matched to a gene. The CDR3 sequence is CATAPGTVMTGELFF. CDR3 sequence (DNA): TGTGCCACCGCACCCGGGACAGTGATGACCGGGGAGCTGTTTTTT.

The CDR3 sequence is CASNPQGANVLTF. The CDR3 nucleotides are TGTGCCAGTAATCCCCAGGGGGCCAACGTCCTGACTTTC. V gene TRBV28 combines with J gene TRBJ2-6, with D unclear. V was trimmed by 9 bases and J by 4 bases, leaving 10 bases between them. Germline CDR1 reads MDHEN; CDR2 reads SYDVKM. This CDR3 region has 13 residues. Drawing the rest from reference TRBV28 and TRBJ2-6, the complete variable domain is DVKVTQSSRYLVKRTGEKVFLECVQDMDHENMFWYRQDPGLGLRLIYFSYDVKMKEKGDIPEGYSVSREKKERFSLILESASTNQTSMYLCASNPQGANVLTFGAGSRLTVL.

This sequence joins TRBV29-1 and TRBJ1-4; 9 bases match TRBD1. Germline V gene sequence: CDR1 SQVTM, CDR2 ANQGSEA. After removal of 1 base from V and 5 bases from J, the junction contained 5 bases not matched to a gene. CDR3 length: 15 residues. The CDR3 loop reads CSVEGVGQGNEKLFF. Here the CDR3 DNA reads TGCAGCGTTGAAGGAGTGGGACAGGGAAATGAAAAACTGTTTTTT.

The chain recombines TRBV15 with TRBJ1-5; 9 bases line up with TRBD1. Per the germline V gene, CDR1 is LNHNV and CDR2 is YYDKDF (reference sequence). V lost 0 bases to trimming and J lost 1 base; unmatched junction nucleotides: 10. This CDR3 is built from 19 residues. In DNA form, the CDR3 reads TGTGCCACCAGCAGAGATCTAAGTTATGGGACAGGGAGCAATCAGCCCCAGCATTTT. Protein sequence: CATSRDLSYGTGSNQPQHF.

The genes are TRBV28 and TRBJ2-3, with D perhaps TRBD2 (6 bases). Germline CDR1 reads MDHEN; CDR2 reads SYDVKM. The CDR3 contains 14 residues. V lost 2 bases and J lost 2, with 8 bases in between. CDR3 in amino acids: CASSLGGNTDTQYF. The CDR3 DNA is TGTGCCAGCAGTTTAGGGGGGAACACAGATACGCAGTATTTT.

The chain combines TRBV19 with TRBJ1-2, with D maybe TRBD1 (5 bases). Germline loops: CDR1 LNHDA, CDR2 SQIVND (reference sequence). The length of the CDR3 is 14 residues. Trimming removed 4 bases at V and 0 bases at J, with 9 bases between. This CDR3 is CASSRRGANYGYTF. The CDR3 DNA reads TGTGCCAGTAGTAGGAGGGGCGCTAACTATGGCTACACCTTC.

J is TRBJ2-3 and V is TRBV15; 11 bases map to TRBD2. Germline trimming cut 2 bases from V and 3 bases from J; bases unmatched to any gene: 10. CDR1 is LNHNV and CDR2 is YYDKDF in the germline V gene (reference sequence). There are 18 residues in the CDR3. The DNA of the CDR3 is TGTGCCACCAGCAGATCAACCACTAGCGGGGGAGTGACAGATACGCAGTATTTT. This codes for CATSRSTTSGGVTDTQYF. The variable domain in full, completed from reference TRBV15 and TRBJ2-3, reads DAMVIQNPRYQVTQFGKPVTLSCSQTLNHNVMYWYQQKSSQAPKLLFHYYDKDFNNEADTPDNFQSRRPNTSFCFLDIRSPGLGDTAMYLCATSRSTTSGGVTDTQYFGPGTRLTVL.

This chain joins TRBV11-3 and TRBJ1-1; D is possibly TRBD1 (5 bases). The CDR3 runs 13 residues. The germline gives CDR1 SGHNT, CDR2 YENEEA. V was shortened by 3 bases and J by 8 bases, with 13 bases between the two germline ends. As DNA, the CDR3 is TGTGCCAGCAGCTTGGACACCTCCCAAGAAGCTTTCTTT. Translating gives CASSLDTSQEAFF.

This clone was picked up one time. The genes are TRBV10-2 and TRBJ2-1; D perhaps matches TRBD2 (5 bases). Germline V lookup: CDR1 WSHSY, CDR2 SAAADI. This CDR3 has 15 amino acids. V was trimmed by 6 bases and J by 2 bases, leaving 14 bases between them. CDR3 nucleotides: TGCGCCAGCAGGGCCGGACGGGGTACCTACAATGAGCAGTTCTTC. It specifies CASRAGRGTYNEQFF.

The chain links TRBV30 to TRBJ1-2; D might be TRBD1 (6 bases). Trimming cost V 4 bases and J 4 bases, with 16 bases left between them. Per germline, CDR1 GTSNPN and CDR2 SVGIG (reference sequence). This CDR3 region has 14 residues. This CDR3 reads CAWTEGGPVYGYTF. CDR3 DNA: TGTGCCTGGACCGAGGGGGGGCCGGTCTATGGCTACACCTTC.

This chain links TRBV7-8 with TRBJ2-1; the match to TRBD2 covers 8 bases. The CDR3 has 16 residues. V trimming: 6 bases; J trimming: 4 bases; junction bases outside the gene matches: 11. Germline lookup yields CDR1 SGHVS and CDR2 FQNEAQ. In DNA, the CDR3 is TGTGCCAGCAGATCGGCAGCGGGAGTTGGGTACAATGAGCAGTTCTTC. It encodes CASRSAAGVGYNEQFF.

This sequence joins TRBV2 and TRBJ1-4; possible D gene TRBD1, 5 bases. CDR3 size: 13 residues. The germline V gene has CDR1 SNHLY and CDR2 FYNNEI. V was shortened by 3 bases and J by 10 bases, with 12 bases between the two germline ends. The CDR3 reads CASSESREGKLFF. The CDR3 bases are TGTGCCAGCAGTGAGTCCAGGGAAGGAAAACTGTTTTTT.

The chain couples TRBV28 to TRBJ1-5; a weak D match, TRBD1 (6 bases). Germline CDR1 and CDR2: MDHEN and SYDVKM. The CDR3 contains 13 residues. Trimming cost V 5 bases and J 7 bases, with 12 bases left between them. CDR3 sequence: CASSDNRVQPQHF. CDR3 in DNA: TGTGCCAGCAGTGATAACAGGGTCCAGCCCCAGCATTTT.

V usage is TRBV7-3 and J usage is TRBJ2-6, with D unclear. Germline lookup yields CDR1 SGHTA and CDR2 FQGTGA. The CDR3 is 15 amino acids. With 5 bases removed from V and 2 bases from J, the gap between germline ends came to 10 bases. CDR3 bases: TGTGCCAGCAGCCCGACTTTGGCTGGGGCCAACGTCCTGACTTTC. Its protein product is CASSPTLAGANVLTF.

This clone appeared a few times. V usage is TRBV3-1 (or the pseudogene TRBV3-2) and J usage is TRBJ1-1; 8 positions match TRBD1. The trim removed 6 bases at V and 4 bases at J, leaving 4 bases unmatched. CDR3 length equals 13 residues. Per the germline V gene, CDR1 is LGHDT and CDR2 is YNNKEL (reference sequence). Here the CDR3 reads CASRRTGSTEAFF. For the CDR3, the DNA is TGTGCCAGCAGGCGGACAGGGAGCACTGAAGCTTTCTTT.

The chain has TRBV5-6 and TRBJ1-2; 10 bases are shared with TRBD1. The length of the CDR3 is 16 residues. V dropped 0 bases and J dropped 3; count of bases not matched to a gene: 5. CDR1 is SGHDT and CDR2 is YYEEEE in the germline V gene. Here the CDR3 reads CASSLGQGARDYGYTF. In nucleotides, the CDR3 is TGTGCCAGCAGCTTGGGACAGGGGGCTCGCGACTATGGCTACACCTTC.

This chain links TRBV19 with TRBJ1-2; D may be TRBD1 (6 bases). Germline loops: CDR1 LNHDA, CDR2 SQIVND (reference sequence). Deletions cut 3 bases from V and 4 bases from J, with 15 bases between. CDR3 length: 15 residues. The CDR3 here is CASSIGNRELYGYTF. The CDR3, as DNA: TGTGCCAGTAGTATCGGGAACAGGGAACTCTATGGCTACACCTTC. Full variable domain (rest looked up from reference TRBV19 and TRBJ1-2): DGGITQSPKYLFRKEGQNVTLSCEQNLNHDAMYWYRQDPGQGLRLIYYSQIVNDFQKGDIAEGYSVSREKKESFPLTVTSAQKNPTAFYLCASSIGNRELYGYTFGSGTRLTVV.

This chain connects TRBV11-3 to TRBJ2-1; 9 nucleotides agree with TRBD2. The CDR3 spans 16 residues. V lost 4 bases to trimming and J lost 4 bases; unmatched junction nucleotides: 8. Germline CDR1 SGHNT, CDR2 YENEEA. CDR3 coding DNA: TGTGCCAGCAGCTCCGCTACTAGCGGGCGTTACAATGAGCAGTTCTTC. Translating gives CASSSATSGRYNEQFF.

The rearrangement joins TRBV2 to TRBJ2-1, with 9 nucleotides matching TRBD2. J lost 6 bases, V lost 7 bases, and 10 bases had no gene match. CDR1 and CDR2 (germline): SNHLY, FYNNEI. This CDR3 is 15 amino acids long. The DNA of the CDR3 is TGTGCCAGCACCGTGGGGACTAGCATTCTCAATGAGCAGTTCTTC. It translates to CASTVGTSILNEQFF.

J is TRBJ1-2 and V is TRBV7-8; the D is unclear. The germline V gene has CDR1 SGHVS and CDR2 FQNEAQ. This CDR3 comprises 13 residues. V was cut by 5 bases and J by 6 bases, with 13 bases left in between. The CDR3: CASSTRPRDGYTF. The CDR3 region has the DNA TGTGCCAGCAGCACCCGACCGAGGGATGGCTACACCTTC.

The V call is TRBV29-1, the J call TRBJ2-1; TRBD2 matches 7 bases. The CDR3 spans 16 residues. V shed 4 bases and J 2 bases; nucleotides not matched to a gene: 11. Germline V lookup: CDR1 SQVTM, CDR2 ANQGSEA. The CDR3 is CSVAPYAGETYNEQFF. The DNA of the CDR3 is TGCAGCGTTGCCCCCTACGCGGGGGAGACCTACAATGAGCAGTTCTTC.

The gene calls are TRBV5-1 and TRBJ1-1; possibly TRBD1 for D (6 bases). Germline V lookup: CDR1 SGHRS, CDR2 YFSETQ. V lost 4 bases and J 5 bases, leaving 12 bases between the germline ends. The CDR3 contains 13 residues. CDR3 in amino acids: CASSLDSPTEAFF. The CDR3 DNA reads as TGCGCCAGCAGCCTGGACAGTCCGACTGAAGCTTTCTTT.

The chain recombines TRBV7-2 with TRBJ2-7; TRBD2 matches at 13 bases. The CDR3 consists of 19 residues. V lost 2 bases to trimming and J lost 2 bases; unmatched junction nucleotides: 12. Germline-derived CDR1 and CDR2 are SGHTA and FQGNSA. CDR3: CASSLRSGGLAGVAYEQYF. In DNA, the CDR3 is TGTGCCAGCAGCTTACGGAGCGGAGGACTAGCGGGAGTTGCCTACGAGCAGTACTTC.